The 27 T cell receptor beta chains reported below all come from one sample, sequenced in a study of identical twins. TCRdb re-derived calls from the 5' RACE reads in MiXCR, one entry per CDR3 protein. The sample records approximately 410,000 distinct CDR3 sequences, about 18% being singletons. The sample was naive T cells sorted from blood. These receptors were collected from a man aged 50 or older in good health.

This clonotype has only a few counts. The chain couples TRBV7-8 to TRBJ2-3; TRBD1 is a possible D gene (6 bases). This CDR3 contains 13 residues. Germline CDR1 is SGHVS and CDR2 is FQNEAQ. V dropped 5 bases and J dropped 3 bases, with 9 bases sitting between them. Here the CDR3 reads CASSEQGTDTQYF. In DNA, the CDR3 is TGTGCCAGCAGCGAACAGGGTACAGATACGCAGTATTTT.

This clonotype was found a few times. The chain is built from TRBV29-1 and TRBJ2-1, with a tentative D call TRBD1 (5 bases). Germline V gene sequence: CDR1 SQVTM, CDR2 ANQGSEA. The CDR3 covers 15 residues. V lost 2 bases and J lost 4, with 15 bases in between. The CDR3 protein is CSVEKVAGLYNEQFF. CDR3 coding DNA: TGCAGCGTTGAAAAGGTCGCAGGGCTGTACAATGAGCAGTTCTTC.

This clonotype appeared a few times. The V call is TRBV5-1, the J call TRBJ1-6; 8 bases are a match to TRBD1. In germline, CDR1 is SGHRS, CDR2 YFSETQ. This CDR3 is 17 amino acids long. V dropped 1 base and J dropped 4; count of bases not matched to a gene: 7. The CDR3 bases are TGCGCCAGCAGCTTGATGGTACAGGGGGGGTATAATTCACCCCTCCACTTT. Encoded protein: CASSLMVQGGYNSPLHF. Together with reference TRBV5-1 and TRBJ1-6, the CDR3 gives the full variable domain: KAGVTQTPRYLIKTRGQQVTLSCSPISGHRSVSWYQQTPGQGLQFLFEYFSETQRNKGNFPGRFSGRQFSNSRSEMNVSTLELGDSALYLCASSLMVQGGYNSPLHFGNGTRLTVT.

The J gene is TRBJ1-5, the V gene TRBV9; no clear D. Between the trimmed V and J ends, which lost 3 bases and 5 bases, there was a span of 9 bases. The length of the CDR3 is 13 residues. Per germline, CDR1 SGDLS and CDR2 YYNGEE. The CDR3 here is CASSGGRYQPQHF. The CDR3 nucleotides read TGTGCCAGCAGCGGAGGACGTTATCAGCCCCAGCATTTT.

This clonotype was detected many times. V gene TRBV28 combines with J gene TRBJ2-7, with 8 nucleotides matching TRBD1. The trim removed 5 bases at V and 0 bases at J, leaving 3 bases unmatched. Germline V gives CDR1 MDHEN, CDR2 SYDVKM. This CDR3 contains 14 residues. The CDR3 is CASSRDRISYEQYF. The CDR3 region has the DNA TGTGCCAGCAGTAGGGACAGGATCTCCTACGAGCAGTACTTC. The full variable domain, with the rest looked up from reference TRBV28 and TRBJ2-7, is DVKVTQSSRYLVKRTGEKVFLECVQDMDHENMFWYRQDPGLGLRLIYFSYDVKMKEKGDIPEGYSVSREKKERFSLILESASTNQTSMYLCASSRDRISYEQYFGPGTRLTVT.

This clonotype was counted many times. The chain recombines TRBV5-1 with TRBJ2-5; TRBD1 aligns across 7 bases. With V trimmed by 0 bases and J by 5 bases, 4 bases remained unmatched. The CDR3 has 14 amino acids. The germline gives CDR1 SGHRS, CDR2 YFSETQ. CDR3: CASSLGQGRETQYF. In nucleotides, the CDR3 is TGCGCCAGCAGCTTGGGACAGGGCCGGGAGACCCAGTACTTC.

This clonotype has a count of ten or more. The chain recombines TRBV11-2 with TRBJ2-4; no clear D. Germline V lookup: CDR1 SGHAT, CDR2 FQNNGV. Trimming left V 5 bases short and J 0 bases short, with 11 bases between. This CDR3 contains 15 residues. The CDR3 is CASSPGPLAKNIQYF. The CDR3 bases are TGTGCCAGCAGCCCTGGACCCCTAGCCAAAAACATTCAGTACTTC.

This clonotype came up many times. This chain connects TRBV11-2 to TRBJ2-5; 9 bases are shared with TRBD2. V was pared by 4 bases and J by 3 bases, with 9 bases of the junction left unmatched. This CDR3 is 16 amino acids long. Germline V gene lookup returns CDR1 SGHAT and CDR2 FQNNGV. The CDR3 DNA reads TGTGCCAGCAGCTCAATAGCGGGGGCCCTCGAAGAGACCCAGTACTTC. It is translated as CASSSIAGALEETQYF. The entire variable domain, with the rest obtained from reference TRBV11-2 and TRBJ2-5, is as follows: EAGVAQSPRYKIIEKRQSVAFWCNPISGHATLYWYQQILGQGPKLLIQFQNNGVVDDSQLPKDRFSAERLKGVDSTLKIQPAKLEDSAVYLCASSSIAGALEETQYFGPGTRLLVL.

This clonotype showed up many times. This chain connects TRBV5-1 to TRBJ1-1; no reliable D call. Germline CDR1 is SGHRS and CDR2 is YFSETQ. The ends were cut back, 4 bases at V and 3 bases at J, with 13 bases in the middle. CDR3 length: 14 residues. This CDR3 reads CASSPGGLDTEAFF. The CDR3 DNA is TGCGCCAGCAGCCCGGGCGGGCTGGACACTGAAGCTTTCTTT.

This clonotype was counted at least ten times. The rearrangement uses TRBV20-1 and TRBJ1-2; D ambiguous. CDR1 is DFQATT, CDR2 SNEGSKA, per germline (reference sequence). The CDR3 runs to 11 residues. Trimming stripped 6 bases from V and 8 bases from J, with 13 bases between. This CDR3 reads CSAGGNGGYTF. The CDR3 DNA reads as TGCAGTGCCGGCGGTAATGGCGGCTACACCTTC.

The chain is built from TRBV27 and TRBJ2-1; 7 positions agree with TRBD1. V shed 3 bases and J 6 bases; nucleotides not matched to a gene: 5. The CDR3 extends over 14 amino acids. Germline values: CDR1 MNHEY, CDR2 SMNVEV (reference sequence). The CDR3 here is CASSLYHRGNEQFF. The CDR3 nucleotides read TGTGCCAGCAGTTTGTACCACAGGGGCAATGAGCAGTTCTTC.

This clonotype has more than one count but fewer than ten. This chain joins TRBV20-1 and TRBJ2-4, with 7 bases that match TRBD2. There are 15 residues in the CDR3. V shed 6 bases, J shed 0 bases, and the junction held 8 bases outside the gene matches. Germline CDR1 is DFQATT and CDR2 is SNEGSKA (reference sequence). CDR3 protein: CSASGEFLAKNIQYF. CDR3 bases: TGCAGTGCCAGCGGGGAGTTTCTAGCCAAAAACATTCAGTACTTC.

This clonotype was detected only a few times. Compared with germline, one end of the junction differs, possibly owing to a read error. The chain links TRBV20-1 to TRBJ2-1, with TRBD2 matching over 9 bases. The CDR3 extends over 16 amino acids. Germline-derived CDR1 and CDR2 are DFQATT and SNEGSKA (reference sequence). This CDR3 reads CSARDGSGSSYNEQFF. In DNA, the CDR3 is TGCAGTGCGAGAGATGGTAGCGGGAGCTCCTACAATGAGCAGTTCTTC.

The sample holds many counts of this clonotype. The chain recombines TRBV5-1 with TRBJ2-5; a possible D gene is TRBD2 (5 bases). Germline values: CDR1 SGHRS, CDR2 YFSETQ. This CDR3 region has 13 residues. Trimming took off 4 bases at V and 2 bases at J, with 9 bases between the two ends. CDR3 DNA: TGCGCCAGCAGCCCAGCGGTTCAAGAGACCCAGTACTTC. Its translation is CASSPAVQETQYF.

There are many counts of this clonotype. The V call is TRBV20-1, the J call TRBJ2-7; TRBD2 matches at 12 bases. The CDR3 runs 14 residues. V lost 4 bases and J lost 2; bases outside the gene matches: 3. Per germline, CDR1 DFQATT and CDR2 SNEGSKA (reference sequence). CDR3 protein: CSAKGLAGPYEQYF. The CDR3 DNA reads TGCAGTGCTAAGGGACTAGCGGGTCCCTACGAGCAGTACTTC.

Many counts were recorded for this clonotype. The rearrangement links TRBV4-3 to TRBJ2-3; D perhaps matches TRBD1 (5 bases). The V gene's germline CDR1 is LGHNA and CDR2 YSLEER. The V gene lost 0 bases and the J gene lost 2 bases, with 12 bases spanning the gap. There are 16 residues in the CDR3. The CDR3, as DNA: TGCGCCAGCAGCCAAGATGGAAGGGGCAACACAGATACGCAGTATTTT. As protein: CASSQDGRGNTDTQYF.

This clonotype came up a few times. DNA for the CDR3: TGTGCCGCTCGGAGTGCGACTAATGAAAAACTGTTTTTT. Its protein product is CAARSATNEKLFF. V gene TRBV10-3 combines with J gene TRBJ1-4, with D uncertain. Germline V gene sequence: CDR1 ENHRY, CDR2 SYGVKD. The CDR3 totals 13 residues. Trimming removed 11 bases from V and 2 bases from J, with 12 bases in between.

This rearrangement joins TRBV11-2 to TRBJ2-5; possibly TRBD1 or TRBD2 for D (5 bases each). The germline V and J ends were trimmed by 5 bases and 1 base, with 20 bases remaining between them. The CDR3 totals 17 residues. In germline, CDR1 is SGHAT, CDR2 FQNNGV. In DNA, the CDR3 is TGTGCCAGCAGCCCCTCTATCGGGACGGGGATCCAAGAGACCCAGTACTTC. This codes for CASSPSIGTGIQETQYF.

This clonotype was detected ten times or more. The gene calls are TRBV9 and TRBJ2-1; perhaps D is TRBD1 or TRBD2 (9 bases each). Germline V lookup: CDR1 SGDLS, CDR2 YYNGEE. This CDR3 contains 22 residues. V dropped 2 bases and J dropped 3 bases, with 33 bases sitting between them. The CDR3 DNA reads as TGTGCCAGCAGCGTGACAACCGGGACAGGGAAACACGGGACTAGCCTCTACAATGAGCAGTTCTTC. It specifies CASSVTTGTGKHGTSLYNEQFF.

The table lists this clonotype with a few counts. This sequence joins TRBV7-9 and TRBJ2-1, with a weak D call TRBD2 (7 bases). The CDR3 runs 15 residues. Between the trimmed V and J ends, which lost 5 bases and 7 bases, there was a span of 18 bases. Germline CDR1 SEHNR, CDR2 FQNEAQ (reference sequence). The CDR3 loop is CASSRGAELRNEQFF. DNA for the CDR3: TGTGCCAGCAGCCGGGGGGCAGAACTTCGGAATGAGCAGTTCTTC.

The chain joins TRBV5-1 to TRBJ2-3; D gene unclear. This CDR3 comprises 13 residues. Trimming removed 2 bases from V and 5 bases from J, with 9 bases in between. Germline V gives CDR1 SGHRS, CDR2 YFSETQ. The CDR3 reads CASSFYSGDTQYF. CDR3 bases: TGCGCCAGCAGCTTCTATTCGGGAGATACGCAGTATTTT.

The CDR3 coding sequence is TGCAGTGCCACCGAGCAGAGCTCCTACGAGCAGTACTTC. Protein: CSATEQSSYEQYF. This rearrangement joins TRBV20-1 to TRBJ2-7; D unclear. Trimming pared 6 bases from V and 0 bases from J, leaving 12 bases between. The CDR3 covers 13 residues. Germline CDR1 reads DFQATT; CDR2 reads SNEGSKA (reference sequence).

A single count supports this clonotype. V gene TRBV29-1 combines with J gene TRBJ1-1; tentative D call: TRBD1 (5 bases). CDR1 SQVTM and CDR2 ANQGSEA come from the germline V gene. The CDR3 sequence is 11 residues long. Trimming removed 6 bases from V and 8 bases from J, with 13 bases in between. The CDR3, as DNA: TGCAGCGTGAGAGCGGGGGGAGAAGCTTTCTTT. This encodes CSVRAGGEAFF.

The V and J genes are TRBV20-1 and TRBJ1-1; TRBD1 matches at 8 bases. Trimming at V came to 6 bases and at J to 5 bases, leaving 11 bases not matched to a gene. There are 14 residues in the CDR3. In germline, CDR1 is DFQATT, CDR2 SNEGSKA (reference sequence). CDR3 bases: TGCAGTGCCCGAGCTGCAGGGGGCCGAACTGAAGCTTTCTTT. The encoded protein is CSARAAGGRTEAFF.

This chain connects TRBV29-1 to TRBJ2-7; a weak D match, TRBD2 (6 bases). With 4 bases removed from V and 0 bases from J, the gap between germline ends came to 13 bases. CDR3 size: 14 residues. Per the germline V gene, CDR1 is SQVTM and CDR2 is ANQGSEA. CDR3 sequence: CSVVASVFSYEQYF. DNA for the CDR3: TGCAGCGTTGTGGCTAGCGTCTTCTCCTACGAGCAGTACTTC.

V and J are TRBV3-1 and TRBJ2-5, with D unclear. This CDR3 is built from 14 residues. Germline V gene data show CDR1 as LGHDT and CDR2 as YNNKEL (reference sequence). V was pared by 0 bases and J by 0 bases, with 5 bases between. The CDR3 sequence: CASSQDPYQETQYF. CDR3 sequence (DNA): TGTGCCAGCAGCCAAGATCCGTACCAAGAGACCCAGTACTTC.

Ten or more counts support this clonotype. The chain joins TRBV29-1 to TRBJ2-7; 11 bases align to TRBD1. J was trimmed by 0 bases and V by 7 bases; bases with no gene match: 2. The CDR3 extends over 13 amino acids. Germline lookup yields CDR1 SQVTM and CDR2 ANQGSEA. CDR3: CSAGTGGSYEQYF. Written as DNA, the CDR3 is TGCAGCGCTGGGACAGGGGGCTCCTACGAGCAGTACTTC.